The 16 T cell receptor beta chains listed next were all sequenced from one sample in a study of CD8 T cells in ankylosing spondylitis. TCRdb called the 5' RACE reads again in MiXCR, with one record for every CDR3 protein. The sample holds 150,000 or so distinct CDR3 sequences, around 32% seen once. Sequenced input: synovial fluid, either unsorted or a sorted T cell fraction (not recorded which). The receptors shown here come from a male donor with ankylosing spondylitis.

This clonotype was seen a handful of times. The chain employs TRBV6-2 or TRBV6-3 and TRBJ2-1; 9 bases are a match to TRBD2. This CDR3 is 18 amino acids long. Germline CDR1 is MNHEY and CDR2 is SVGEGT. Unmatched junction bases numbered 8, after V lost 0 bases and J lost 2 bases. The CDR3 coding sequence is TGTGCCAGCAGTTACTCGAGCCTAGCGGGAAGCACCTACAATGAGCAGTTCTTC. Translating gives CASSYSSLAGSTYNEQFF.

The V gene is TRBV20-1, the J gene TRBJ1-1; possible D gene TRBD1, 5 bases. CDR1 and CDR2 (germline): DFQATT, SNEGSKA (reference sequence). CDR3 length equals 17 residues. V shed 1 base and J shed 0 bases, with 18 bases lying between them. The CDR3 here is CSARGRAAKGLNTEAFF. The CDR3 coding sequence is TGCAGTGCTAGAGGAAGGGCAGCTAAGGGGTTGAACACTGAAGCTTTCTTT.

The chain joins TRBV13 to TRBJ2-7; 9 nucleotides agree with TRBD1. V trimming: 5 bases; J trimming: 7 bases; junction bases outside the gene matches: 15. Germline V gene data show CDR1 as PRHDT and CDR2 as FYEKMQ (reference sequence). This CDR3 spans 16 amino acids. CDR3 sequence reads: CASSLAQGAALGEQYF. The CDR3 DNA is TGTGCCAGCAGCCTGGCACAGGGGGCCGCCTTAGGAGAGCAGTACTTC. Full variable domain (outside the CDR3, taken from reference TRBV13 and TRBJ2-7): AAGVIQSPRHLIKEKRETATLKCYPIPRHDTVYWYQQGPGQDPQFLISFYEKMQSDKGSIPDRFSAQQFSDYHSELNMSSLELGDSALYFCASSLAQGAALGEQYFGPGTRLTVT.

CDR3 in DNA: TGTGCCAGCAGCATGACACTTGAAGCTTTCTTT. This gives the protein CASSMTLEAFF. The chain combines TRBV7-9 with TRBJ1-1; D call uncertain. Germline V gene data show CDR1 as SEHNR and CDR2 as FQNEAQ (reference sequence). This CDR3 contains 11 residues. The germline V and J ends were trimmed by 5 bases and 7 bases, with 8 bases remaining between them.

The CDR3 DNA is TGCAGTGCCGGGGGGGCCCCCGGGGTGCACACAGATACGCAGTATTTT. As protein: CSAGGAPGVHTDTQYF. The chain is built from TRBV20-1 and TRBJ2-3; 8 bases map to TRBD2. Germline V gives CDR1 DFQATT, CDR2 SNEGSKA (reference sequence). CDR3 length: 16 amino acids. V lost 6 bases, J lost 2 bases, and 13 bases stayed unmatched.

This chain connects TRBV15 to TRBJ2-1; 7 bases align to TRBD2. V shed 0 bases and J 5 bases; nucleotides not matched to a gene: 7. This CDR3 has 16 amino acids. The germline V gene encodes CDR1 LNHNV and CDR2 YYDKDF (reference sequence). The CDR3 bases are TGTGCCACCAGCAGAGATCGAGCGGGGTATAACAATGAGCAGTTCTTC. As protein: CATSRDRAGYNNEQFF.

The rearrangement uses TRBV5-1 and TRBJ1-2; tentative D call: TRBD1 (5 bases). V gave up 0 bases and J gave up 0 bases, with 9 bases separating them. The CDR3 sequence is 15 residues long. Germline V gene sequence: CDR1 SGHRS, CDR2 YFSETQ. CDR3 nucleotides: TGCGCCAGCAGCTTGGCGGGGGAAGCTAACTATGGCTACACCTTC. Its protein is CASSLAGEANYGYTF.

This chain's CDR3 is CASSFSGQLYEQYF. In DNA, the CDR3 is TGTGCCAGCAGCTTTAGCGGGCAGCTATACGAGCAGTACTTC. The rearrangement uses TRBV7-3 and TRBJ2-7, with 7 bases aligning to TRBD2. The germline gives CDR1 SGHTA, CDR2 FQGTGA. The CDR3 consists of 14 residues. V gave up 3 bases and J gave up 4 bases; unmatched junction bases: 6.

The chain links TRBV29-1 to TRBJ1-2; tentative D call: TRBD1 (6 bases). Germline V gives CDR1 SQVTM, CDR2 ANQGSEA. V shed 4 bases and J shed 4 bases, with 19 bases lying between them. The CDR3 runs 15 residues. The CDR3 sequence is CSVAQGLTKGYGYTF. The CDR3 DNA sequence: TGCAGCGTTGCGCAGGGGTTGACTAAGGGCTATGGCTACACCTTC.

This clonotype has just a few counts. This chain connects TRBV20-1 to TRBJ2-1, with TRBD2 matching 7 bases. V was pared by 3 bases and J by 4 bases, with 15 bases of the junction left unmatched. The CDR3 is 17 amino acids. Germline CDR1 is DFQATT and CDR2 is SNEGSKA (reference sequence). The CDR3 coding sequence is TGCAGTGCTAGTCCCTCCCCCCCACTAGCGTCGTACAATGAGCAGTTCTTC. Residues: CSASPSPPLASYNEQFF.

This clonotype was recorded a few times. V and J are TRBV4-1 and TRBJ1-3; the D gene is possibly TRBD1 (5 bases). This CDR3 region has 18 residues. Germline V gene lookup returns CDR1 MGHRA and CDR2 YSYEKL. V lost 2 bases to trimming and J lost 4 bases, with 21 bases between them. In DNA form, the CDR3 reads TGCGCCAGCAGCCAACCCCGGGGGGACCGGGCGAAGGGAAACACCATATATTTT. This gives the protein CASSQPRGDRAKGNTIYF.

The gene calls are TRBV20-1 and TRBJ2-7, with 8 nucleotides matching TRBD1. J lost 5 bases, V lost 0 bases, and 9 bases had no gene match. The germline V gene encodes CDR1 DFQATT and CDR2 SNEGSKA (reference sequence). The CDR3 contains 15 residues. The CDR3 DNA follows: TGCAGTGCTAGAGATCGTACCAGGGGGCCCCACGAGCAGTACTTC. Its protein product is CSARDRTRGPHEQYF.

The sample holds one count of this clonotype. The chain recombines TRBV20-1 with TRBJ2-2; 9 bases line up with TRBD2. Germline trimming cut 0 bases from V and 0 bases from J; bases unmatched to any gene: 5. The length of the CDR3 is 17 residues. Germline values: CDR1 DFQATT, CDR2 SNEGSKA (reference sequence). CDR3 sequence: CSARDPAGGPNTGELFF. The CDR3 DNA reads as TGCAGTGCTAGAGACCCAGCGGGAGGACCGAACACCGGGGAGCTGTTTTTT.

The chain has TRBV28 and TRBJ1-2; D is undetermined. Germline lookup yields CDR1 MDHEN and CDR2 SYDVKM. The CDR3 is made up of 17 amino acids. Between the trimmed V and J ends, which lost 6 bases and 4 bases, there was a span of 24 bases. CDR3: CASRFLLRTIRGYGYTF. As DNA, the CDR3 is TGTGCCAGCAGGTTTCTCTTGAGGACGATACGTGGCTATGGCTACACCTTC.

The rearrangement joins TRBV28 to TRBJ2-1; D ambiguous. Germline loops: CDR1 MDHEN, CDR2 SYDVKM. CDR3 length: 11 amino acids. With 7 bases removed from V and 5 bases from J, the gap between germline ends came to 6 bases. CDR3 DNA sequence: TGTGCCAGCACCATTAACAATGAGCAGTTCTTC. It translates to CASTINNEQFF.

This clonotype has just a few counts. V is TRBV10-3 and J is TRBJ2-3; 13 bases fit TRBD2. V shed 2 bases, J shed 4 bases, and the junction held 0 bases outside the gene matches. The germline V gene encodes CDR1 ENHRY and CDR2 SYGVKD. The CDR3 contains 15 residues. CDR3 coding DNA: TGTGCCATCAGTGAGGGACTAGCGGGAGCAGATACGCAGTATTTT. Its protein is CAISEGLAGADTQYF.